This T cell receptor beta chain comes out of a study of CD8 T cells in ankylosing spondylitis. By quantitative 5'-RACE with molecular barcodes, the TCR beta libraries were made. TCRdb called the 5' RACE reads again in MiXCR, with one record for every CDR3 protein. The table has under 850,000 distinct CDR3 sequences, around 17% seen once; the top ten hold about 20%. Study-wide findings and caveats: Blood of patients with ankylosing spondylitis appeared to be characterized by a TCR beta motif of fewer than 10 highly homologous variants. Reactive arthritis synovial fluid and blood previously showed some of these motif variants.

For this clonotype: The antigen is undetermined.

CDR3 length: 14 residues. Germline V gives CDR1 SQVTM, CDR2 ANQGSEA. V was trimmed by 4 bases and J by 6 bases, leaving 16 bases between them. Sequenced material: blood, either unsorted or a sorted T cell fraction (not recorded which). The rearrangement joins TRBV29-1 to TRBJ2-1, with D tentatively TRBD2 (6 bases). The origin of this receptor is a male donor with ankylosing spondylitis. This CDR3 reads CSVARDSRSNEQFF. The CDR3 nucleotides read TGCAGCGTTGCGAGGGACTCCCGGAGCAATGAGCAGTTCTTC.